One sample yielded the 27 T cell receptor beta chains listed below, sequenced in a study of OX40 agonist ivuxolimab in advanced cancers. Profiling relied on immunoSEQ multiplex PCR, and the TCRdb table lists in-frame clones only, not all of them. The table shows about 96,000 clones, with roughly 91% occurring only once. The specimen comprised CD4+ or CD8+ T cells sorted from blood, sampled in a trial of the OX40 agonist ivuxolimab. Receptors originate from an adult with an advanced solid tumor such as melanoma, head and neck, liver or kidney cancer.

This chain links TRBV12-5 with TRBJ2-2; either TRBD1 or TRBD2 may supply D (5 bases each). V dropped 5 bases and J dropped 2 bases, with 6 bases sitting between them. Germline CDR1 reads LGHNT; CDR2 reads FRNRAP. This CDR3 region has 13 residues. The CDR3 region is CASGRDNTGELFF. The CDR3, as DNA: TGTGCTAGTGGTCGGGACAACACCGGGGAGCTGTTTTTT.

The chain links TRBV30 to TRBJ2-1; either TRBD1 or TRBD2 may fit D (6 bases each). Trimming removed 0 bases from V and 15 bases from J, with 18 bases in between. Germline V gene data show CDR1 as GTSNPN and CDR2 as SVGIG (reference sequence). The length of the CDR3 is 13 residues. The CDR3 is CAWSVPGATFPFF. The CDR3 nucleotides read TGTGCCTGGAGTGTCCCGGGGGCCACCTTCCCGTTCTTC.

J is TRBJ1-5 and V is TRBV9; no clear D. Germline V CDR1 and CDR2: SGDLS, YYNGEE. The CDR3 is 13 amino acids. V was cut by 1 base and J by 6 bases, with 8 bases left in between. This CDR3 is CASSVTPGQPQHF. In DNA, the CDR3 is TGTGCCAGCAGCGTAACCCCAGGTCAGCCCCAGCATTTT. Using reference TRBV9 and TRBJ1-5 for the parts outside the CDR3, the full variable domain is DSGVTQTPKHLITATGQRVTLRCSPRSGDLSVYWYQQSLDQGLQFLIQYYNGEERAKGNILERFSAQQFPDLHSELNLSSLELGDSALYFCASSVTPGQPQHFGDGTRLSIL.

The chain links TRBV7-2 to TRBJ2-3, with TRBD1 matching over 7 bases. Germline V CDR1 and CDR2: SGHTA, FQGNSA. The CDR3 contains 15 residues. V dropped 2 bases and J dropped 0; count of bases not matched to a gene: 2. CDR3 nucleotides: TGTGCCAGCAGCTTATTGACAGGGAGCACAGATACGCAGTATTTT. This codes for CASSLLTGSTDTQYF.

The CDR3 DNA reads TGTGCCAGCAGTGCACGGACTAGCGAGGCCACAGATACGCAGTATTTT. Translated: CASSARTSEATDTQYF. The rearrangement uses TRBV6-1 and TRBJ2-3; 9 bases agree with TRBD2. Germline CDR1 is MNHNS and CDR2 is SASEGT. The ends lost 4 bases at V and 2 bases at J; junction bases unmatched: 7. The CDR3 spans 16 residues.

The CDR3 DNA follows: TGTGCCAGCACCCCTTCTCGGGACAGGGAAGAGCAGTACTTC. Translation: CASTPSRDREEQYF. The V and J genes are TRBV6-5 and TRBJ2-7; 9 positions match TRBD1. J was trimmed by 7 bases and V by 7 bases; bases with no gene match: 11. This CDR3 has 14 residues. Germline V gene sequence: CDR1 MNHEY, CDR2 SVGAGI.

This clone was found once. The chain combines TRBV7-9 with TRBJ1-2; 7 bases agree with TRBD1. The CDR3 length is 15 residues. J was trimmed by 7 bases and V by 0 bases; bases with no gene match: 8. Germline V lookup: CDR1 SEHNR, CDR2 FQNEAQ (reference sequence). CDR3 sequence: CASSLAGQTPRGYTF. The CDR3 DNA is TGTGCCAGCAGCTTAGCGGGACAGACCCCCCGTGGCTACACCTTC.

The rearrangement links TRBV29-1 to TRBJ2-3; TRBD1 agrees at 10 bases. Per the germline V gene, CDR1 is SQVTM and CDR2 is ANQGSEA. The CDR3 extends over 15 amino acids. The V and J ends lost 6 bases and 2 bases, in that order; junction bases with no gene match: 8. CDR3 in DNA: TGCAGCGTCCGGACAGGGGGGTACCACACAGATACGCAGTATTTT. As protein: CSVRTGGYHTDTQYF.

V usage is TRBV30 and J usage is TRBJ2-1; 10 bases agree with TRBD1. This CDR3 has 14 residues. Germline trimming cut 2 bases from V and 12 bases from J; bases unmatched to any gene: 10. Germline CDR1 and CDR2: GTSNPN and SVGIG (reference sequence). The CDR3 DNA is TGTGCCTGGAGTAGGGACAGGGGTAAGAGGGGGCAGTTCTTC. It is translated as CAWSRDRGKRGQFF.

V usage is TRBV30 and J usage is TRBJ2-1; D remains unclear. This CDR3 comprises 14 residues. V gave up 5 bases and J gave up 9 bases, with 20 bases separating them. Germline V lookup: CDR1 GTSNPN, CDR2 SVGIG (reference sequence). CDR3 nucleotide sequence: TGTGCCTGGGGTACCCCTCTGCTTATTGCTGAGCAGTTCTTC. Translating gives CAWGTPLLIAEQFF.

The chain employs TRBV9 and TRBJ2-3; D possibly corresponds to TRBD2 (6 bases). This CDR3 comprises 16 residues. Trimming pared 0 bases from V and 2 bases from J, leaving 13 bases between. The germline V gene encodes CDR1 SGDLS and CDR2 YYNGEE. CDR3 nucleotide sequence: TGTGCCAGCAGCGTAGATGCGGGGCGAACCACAGATACGCAGTATTTT. Encoded protein: CASSVDAGRTTDTQYF.

V usage is TRBV7-2 and J usage is TRBJ2-1; 13 nucleotides agree with TRBD2. Germline loops: CDR1 SGHTA, CDR2 FQGNSA. This CDR3 has 17 residues. The V and J ends lost 4 bases and 3 bases, in that order; junction bases with no gene match: 6. CDR3 coding DNA: TGTGCCAGCAGCTCGAGACTAGCGGGAGGAAACTACAATGAGCAGTTCTTC. This encodes CASSSRLAGGNYNEQFF.

V usage is TRBV29-1 and J usage is TRBJ2-1, with TRBD1 matching 8 bases. This CDR3 has 13 residues. CDR1 SQVTM and CDR2 ANQGSEA come from the germline V gene. V shed 7 bases, J shed 9 bases, and the junction held 11 bases outside the gene matches. The CDR3 sequence: CSAYLGQGTEQFF. The CDR3 DNA is TGCAGCGCCTACTTAGGACAGGGAACTGAGCAGTTCTTC.

This rearrangement joins TRBV7-2 to TRBJ2-5; D remains unclear. Between the trimmed V and J ends, which lost 1 base and 5 bases, there was a span of 8 bases. Germline values: CDR1 SGHTA, CDR2 FQGNSA. The CDR3 extends over 13 amino acids. CDR3 residues: CASSLVQRETQYF. CDR3 bases: TGTGCCAGCAGCTTAGTACAGAGGGAGACCCAGTACTTC.

The chain is built from TRBV6-5 and TRBJ1-5, with 8 positions matching TRBD1. CDR1 MNHEY and CDR2 SVGAGI come from the germline V gene. V was pared by 4 bases and J by 0 bases, with 5 bases of the junction left unmatched. The CDR3 has 16 amino acids. The CDR3 coding sequence is TGTGCCAGCAGTTTACGACAGGGGCTTAGCAATCAGCCCCAGCATTTT. Amino acid sequence: CASSLRQGLSNQPQHF.

The chain combines TRBV28 with TRBJ2-3; 9 nucleotides align to TRBD2. The germline V gene has CDR1 MDHEN and CDR2 SYDVKM. The CDR3 runs to 15 residues. With 3 bases clipped from V and 1 base from J, the junction kept 2 bases outside the gene matches. CDR3 nucleotide sequence: TGTGCCAGCAGTTTCAGGACTAGCGGCACAGATACGCAGTATTTT. Amino acids: CASSFRTSGTDTQYF.

This chain uses TRBV5-4 with TRBJ1-5; no clear D gene. Germline-derived CDR1 and CDR2 are SGHNT and YYREEE (reference sequence). V was pared by 4 bases and J by 2 bases, with 7 bases between. The CDR3 totals 13 residues. The CDR3 region is CASSVDGNQPQHF. The CDR3 DNA reads as TGTGCCAGCAGCGTGGATGGCAATCAGCCCCAGCATTTT.

The rearrangement uses TRBV4-3 and TRBJ2-4; unclear D gene. Germline loops: CDR1 LGHNA, CDR2 YSLEER. There are 16 residues in the CDR3. V lost 0 bases and J lost 0, with 9 bases in between. CDR3 protein: CASSQDLGLAKNIQYF. The CDR3 nucleotides are TGCGCCAGCAGCCAAGATTTGGGGTTAGCCAAAAACATTCAGTACTTC.

The chain uses TRBV28 and TRBJ2-3, with a tentative D call TRBD1 (5 bases). The CDR3 contains 16 residues. Germline V gene lookup returns CDR1 MDHEN and CDR2 SYDVKM. V was trimmed by 6 bases and J by 0 bases, leaving 16 bases between them. In DNA form, the CDR3 reads TGTGCCAGCAGCTTCACGACAGTCTCTAGCACAGATACGCAGTATTTT. Translation: CASSFTTVSSTDTQYF. Together with reference TRBV28 and TRBJ2-3, the CDR3 gives the full variable domain: DVKVTQSSRYLVKRTGEKVFLECVQDMDHENMFWYRQDPGLGLRLIYFSYDVKMKEKGDIPEGYSVSREKKERFSLILESASTNQTSMYLCASSFTTVSSTDTQYFGPGTRLTVL.

The V call is TRBV4-3, the J call TRBJ1-4; possibly TRBD1 for D (6 bases). The germline V and J ends were trimmed by 5 bases and 8 bases, with 18 bases remaining between them. Germline V gene sequence: CDR1 LGHNA, CDR2 YSLEER. The CDR3 consists of 15 residues. CDR3 sequence: CASSSLLGASEKLFF. CDR3 in DNA: TGCGCCAGCAGCTCTCTCCTGGGGGCATCGGAAAAACTGTTTTTT.

V is TRBV28 and J is TRBJ1-2; perhaps TRBD1 as D (5 bases). The CDR3 length is 20 residues. The V gene's germline CDR1 is MDHEN and CDR2 SYDVKM. Trimming removed 1 base from V and 5 bases from J, with 29 bases in between. CDR3 nucleotides: TGTGCCAGCAGTTTATTCAACCTCTTTGTGGGGCAGGGCAAGGAGTATGGCTACACCTTC. This translates into CASSLFNLFVGQGKEYGYTF.

The rearrangement uses TRBV5-6 and TRBJ2-2; D remains ambiguous. This CDR3 comprises 15 residues. CDR1 and CDR2 from the germline V gene are SGHDT and YYEEEE. V lost 0 bases and J lost 1, with 7 bases in between. CDR3 in DNA: TGTGCCAGCAGCTTGGATATGGGGAACACCGGGGAGCTGTTTTTT. Translating gives CASSLDMGNTGELFF.

As concerns this clone: At one end, the junction sequence differs from germline, possibly due to a read error. The chain recombines TRBV28 with TRBJ2-5; D might be TRBD1 (6 bases). Germline V gene lookup returns CDR1 MDHEN and CDR2 SYDVKM. The CDR3 has 15 amino acids. The CDR3 reads CASNLGGEGGETQYF. CDR3 DNA sequence: TGTGCCAGCAATTTAGGGGGAGAAGGAGGAGAGACCCAGTACTTC.

The chain links TRBV20-1 to TRBJ2-3; no definite D call. This CDR3 region has 10 residues. The V and J ends lost 7 bases and 3 bases respectively, with 5 bases between them. CDR1 and CDR2 from the germline V gene are DFQATT and SNEGSKA (reference sequence). CDR3 sequence (DNA): TGCAGTGAAGGGACAGATACGCAGTATTTT. Protein sequence: CSEGTDTQYF.

The V gene is TRBV5-4, the J gene TRBJ1-3; TRBD1 might be the D (6 bases). V was pared by 4 bases and J by 0 bases, with 14 bases between. In germline, CDR1 is SGHNT, CDR2 YYREEE (reference sequence). The CDR3 is 16 amino acids. CDR3 DNA sequence: TGTGCCAGCAGCACCAGGGACACGGGCTCTGGAAACACCATATATTTT. It encodes CASSTRDTGSGNTIYF.

The chain joins TRBV6-6 to TRBJ2-3, with D possibly being TRBD2 (5 bases). CDR3 length: 15 residues. Germline V gene data show CDR1 as MNHNY and CDR2 as SVGAGI (reference sequence). V shed 2 bases and J shed 0 bases, with 9 bases lying between them. Written as DNA, the CDR3 is TGTGCCAGCAGTTACGTCGGGAAAAGCACAGATACGCAGTATTTT. It yields the protein CASSYVGKSTDTQYF.

V is TRBV12-1 and J is TRBJ2-7; the listed D gene, TRBD2, was not tested against the DNA. TRBV12-1 is shown as a pseudogene. The CDR3 runs to 18 residues. The chain's CDR3 is CASSFGPCVAGVAHEQYF. CDR3 coding DNA: TGTGCCAGCAGCTTTGGGCCATGTGTAGCGGGAGTTGCCCACGAGCAGTACTTC.